The entry below gives a single T cell receptor (beta chain) sequence along with its context. Its cognate antigen is unknown. The sample originates from a study of T cell repertoires in cytomegalovirus infection. Study results and caveats: Clonotype analysis showed dominance of the ex vivo response by HLA-C-restricted CMV-specific TCR beta clonotypes.

Germline V lookup: CDR1 MDHEN, CDR2 SYDVKM. The CDR3 sequence is 18 residues long. V was clipped by 5 bases and J by 6 bases, with 25 bases between them. Using its own MiXCR run on the reads, TCRdb lists one record per CDR3 protein. The sample holds about 320,000 distinct CDR3 sequences, 8% to 9.5% seen once. The chain links TRBV28 to TRBJ1-4, with D tentatively TRBD1 (6 bases). The receptor's source is a human donor in good health (CMV status not recorded). Some clones in this sample may be carry-over from other donors' samples. Sequenced sample: PBMCs. The CDR3 DNA follows: TGTGCCAGCAGTACTCTCCTACTAACAGGGTCCCGTCATGAAAAACTGTTTTTT. Protein sequence: CASSTLLLTGSRHEKLFF.